These T cell receptor beta chains were read from a single sample in a study of control samples from healthy donors and cancer patients. Generated by immunoSEQ multiplex PCR, the TCRdb table keeps only in-frame clones and is missing some. The table records 61,000 or so clones, roughly 90% of them present only once. The sequenced sample consisted of PBMCs. The receptors originated from a man aged 55 to 70 with colorectal cancer. Both conserved end residues are part of each CDR3. A D gene is named only where the DNA matches it firmly. Clone size is stated in some rows and not others, as once, few, many or a class when expanded.

clone_size	v_call	j_call	d_call	cdr3_aa	cdr3_nt
NA	TRBV5-1	TRBJ2-3	NA	CASSLFRGSNTDTQYF	TGCGCCAGCAGCTTGTTCAGGGGCAGTAACACAGATACGCAGTATTTT
NA	TRBV7-8	TRBJ1-5	NA	CASSPDWTNQPQHF	TGTGCCAGCAGCCCAGACTGGACCAATCAGCCCCAGCATTTT
NA	TRBV6-5	TRBJ1-5	TRBD1	CASSSGTGVQPQHF	TGTGCCAGCAGTTCCGGGACAGGGGTTCAGCCCCAGCATTTT
NA	TRBV4-1	TRBJ2-7	TRBD1	CASSFGRDRTYEQYF	TGCGCCAGCAGTTTTGGTCGGGACAGAACCTACGAGCAGTACTTC
NA	TRBV7-9	TRBJ2-1	TRBD2	CASSRFLSGGASEQFF	TGTGCCAGCAGCCGATTCCTTAGCGGGGGGGCCTCTGAGCAGTTCTTC
NA	TRBV9	TRBJ2-1	NA	CASSVDGEQFF	TGTGCCAGCAGCGTAGACGGTGAGCAGTTCTTC
NA	TRBV11-2	TRBJ2-1	TRBD1	CASSLGGSNLYNEQFF	TGTGCCAGCAGCCTAGGGGGCTCCAACCTCTACAATGAGCAGTTCTTC
NA	TRBV4-1	TRBJ2-3	NA	CASSRLGTRKSDTQYF	TGCGCCAGCAGCCGCCTCGGGACACGAAAATCAGATACGCAGTATTTT
NA	TRBV28	TRBJ2-5	NA	CASSFLSGVLGETQYF	TGTGCCAGCAGTTTCCTCTCAGGGGTCCTTGGGGAGACCCAGTACTTC
NA	TRBV18	TRBJ2-3	NA	CASSPRQGGDTQYF	TGTGCCAGCTCACCGCGACAGGGAGGAGATACGCAGTATTTT
NA	TRBV10-3	TRBJ2-7	NA	CAISESGQGMLHEQYF	TGTGCCATCAGTGAGTCAGGTCAGGGAATGCTTCACGAGCAGTACTTC
NA	TRBV6-6	TRBJ1-1	NA	CASSRSGENTEAFF	TGTGCCAGCAGCCGCTCGGGGGAGAACACTGAAGCTTTCTTT
NA	TRBV6-7	TRBJ2-2	TRBD1	CASSHRGQRIGWCPFTGELFF	TGTGCCAGCAGCCACAGGGGGCAAAGGATCGGGTGGTGTCCCTTCACCGGGGAGCTGTTTTTT
NA	TRBV6-5	TRBJ2-4	NA	CASSYSPPGFKNIQYF	TGTGCCAGCAGTTACTCCCCCCCAGGGTTCAAAAACATTCAGTACTTC
few	TRBV6-1	TRBJ2-5	NA	CASSEVSLAGETQYF	TGTGCCAGCAGTGAAGTAAGTCTAGCTGGAGAGACCCAGTACTTC
NA	TRBV6-5	TRBJ2-7	TRBD2	CASSYERGREQYF	TGTGCCAGCAGTTATGAGCGGGGAAGGGAGCAGTACTTC
NA	TRBV2	TRBJ2-2	NA	CASGTLAEGAGDGELFF	TGTGCCAGTGGGACCTTAGCGGAGGGGGCCGGGGACGGGGAGCTGTTTTTT
once	TRBV3-1/TRBV3-2	TRBJ2-2	TRBD2	CASSQRGGGGAIGELFF	TGTGCCAGCAGCCAGAGGGGGGGCGGGGGGGCGATCGGGGAGCTGTTTTTT
once	TRBV7-9	TRBJ2-7	TRBD2	CASSPVASGGYEQYF	TGTGCCAGCAGCCCGGTTGCTAGCGGGGGCTACGAGCAGTACTTC
NA	TRBV11-1	TRBJ1-6	NA	CASSPKSRGEFSPLHF	TGTGCCAGCAGCCCCAAATCAAGGGGTGAGTTTTCACCCCTCCACTTT
once	TRBV7-2	TRBJ2-5	NA	CASSLDGGTYQETQYF	TGTGCCAGCAGCTTAGATGGGGGGACCTATCAAGAGACCCAGTACTTC
NA	TRBV15	TRBJ1-5	NA	CATSRDLDGAMRSNQPQHF	TGTGCCACCAGCAGAGATTTGGACGGCGCCATGCGAAGCAATCAGCCCCAGCATTTT
NA	TRBV19	TRBJ1-4	TRBD1	CASRDGQGLRTNEKLFF	TGTGCCAGTAGAGACGGACAGGGGCTGAGAACTAATGAAAAACTGTTTTTT
NA	TRBV6-5	TRBJ1-1	NA	CASETQGGREAFF	TGTGCCAGCGAGACCCAAGGCGGGAGGGAGGCTTTCTTT
NA	TRBV24-1	TRBJ1-1	NA	CATSDLGAVGHRNTEAFF	TGTGCCACCAGTGATTTAGGGGCCGTGGGGCACCGGAACACTGAAGCTTTCTTT
NA	TRBV6-5	TRBJ1-1	NA	CASKLGGAGTEAFF	TGTGCCAGCAAACTGGGGGGCGCGGGCACTGAAGCTTTCTTT
once	TRBV6-5	TRBJ2-7	NA	CASSYSEGRANYEQYF	TGTGCCAGCAGTTACTCTGAGGGTAGGGCAAACTACGAGCAGTACTTC
NA	TRBV12-3/TRBV12-4	TRBJ2-1	NA	CASSLEHEQFF	TGTGCCAGCAGTTTAGAGCATGAGCAGTTCTTC
NA	TRBV19	TRBJ2-5	TRBD1	CASSGGWETGEETQYF	TGTGCCAGTAGTGGAGGGTGGGAGACAGGGGAAGAGACCCAGTACTTC
NA	TRBV7-6	TRBJ1-1	NA	CASSLGENTEAFF	TGTGCCAGCAGCTTAGGGGAGAACACTGAAGCTTTCTTT
NA	TRBV3-1/TRBV3-2	TRBJ1-2	NA	CASSLGPYGYTF	TGTGCCAGCAGCCTAGGACCTTATGGCTACACCTTC
NA	TRBV7-6	TRBJ2-2	NA	CASSFLGVGAGELFF	TGTGCCAGCAGCTTCTTAGGGGTCGGTGCCGGGGAGCTGTTTTTT
NA	TRBV7-9	TRBJ1-2	NA	CASSLPRGEVSGGYTF	TGTGCCAGCAGCCTCCCGCGGGGGGAGGTTAGTGGTGGCTACACCTTC
NA	TRBV19	TRBJ1-5	TRBD1	CASSTGDRNQPQHF	TGTGCCAGTAGTACCGGGGACAGGAATCAGCCCCAGCATTTT
NA	TRBV24-1	TRBJ2-1	TRBD2	CATSDSTSGVYEQFF	TGTGCCACCAGTGATTCGACTAGCGGGGTCTATGAGCAGTTCTTC
once	TRBV5-4	TRBJ1-4	TRBD1	CATAGTDNEKLFF	TGTGCCACCGCCGGGACAGATAATGAAAAACTGTTTTTT
NA	TRBV4-1	TRBJ2-1	NA	CASSHPLRTAKEGQFF	TGCGCCAGCAGCCATCCTCTCCGGACAGCCAAGGAGGGGCAGTTCTTC
NA	TRBV18	TRBJ1-3	TRBD1	CASSPRGRTGNTIYF	TGTGCCAGCTCACCAAGGGGGCGCACTGGAAACACCATATATTTT
NA	TRBV5-5	TRBJ2-3	NA	CASSLTRMQTDTQYF	TGTGCCAGCAGCTTGACACGGATGCAGACAGATACGCAGTATTTT
NA	TRBV5-4	TRBJ2-5	TRBD1	CASSGTGVVQETQYF	TGTGCCAGCAGCGGAACAGGGGTGGTCCAAGAGACCCAGTACTTC
once	TRBV3-1/TRBV3-2	TRBJ1-2	NA	CASSQGEGYGYTF	TGTGCCAGCAGCCAAGGGGAGGGGTACGGCTACACCTTC
few	TRBV5-6	TRBJ2-2	NA	CASSPDQRTGELFF	TGTGCCAGCAGCCCCGATCAGAGAACCGGGGAGCTGTTTTTT
NA	TRBV27	TRBJ2-3	NA	CASSQRESTQYF	TGTGCCAGCAGCCAAAGGGAGAGTACGCAGTATTTT
NA	TRBV2	TRBJ1-1	TRBD1	CASRGLPNTEAFF	TGTGCCTCCAGGGGGCTCCCGAACACTGAAGCTTTCTTT
NA	TRBV9	TRBJ1-3	NA	CASSVGQYSGNTIYF	TGTGCCAGCAGCGTGGGGCAGTACTCTGGAAACACCATATATTTT
NA	TRBV15	TRBJ2-7	NA	CATSFGLEQYF	TGTGCCACCAGCTTCGGGCTTGAGCAGTACTTC
NA	TRBV18	TRBJ2-1	TRBD2	CASSRSAGEDEQFF	TGTGCCAGCTCACGGTCAGCGGGGGAAGATGAGCAGTTCTTC
NA	TRBV5-4	TRBJ2-7	NA	CASSPQRGSYEQYF	TGTGCCAGCAGCCCCCAAAGGGGATCCTACGAGCAGTACTTC
NA	TRBV5-1	TRBJ2-2	NA	CASSLWGTGELFF	TGCGCCAGCAGTTTGTGGGGCACCGGGGAGCTGTTTTTT
NA	TRBV6-5	TRBJ1-4	NA	CASSYGPTNEKLFF	TGTGCCAGCAGTTATGGCCCTACTAATGAAAAACTGTTTTTT
NA	TRBV5-1	TRBJ2-7	TRBD1	CASSERQGRFFSYEQYF	TGCGCCAGCAGCGAGCGACAGGGGAGGTTCTTTTCCTACGAGCAGTACTTC
NA	TRBV19	TRBJ2-2	TRBD2	CASSIRTSGATGELFF	TGTGCCAGTAGTATAAGGACTAGCGGGGCCACCGGGGAGCTGTTTTTT
NA	TRBV2	TRBJ1-5	NA	CASSEALGLSGYF	TGTGCCAGCAGTGAAGCGCTAGGCCTTAGTGGGTATTTT